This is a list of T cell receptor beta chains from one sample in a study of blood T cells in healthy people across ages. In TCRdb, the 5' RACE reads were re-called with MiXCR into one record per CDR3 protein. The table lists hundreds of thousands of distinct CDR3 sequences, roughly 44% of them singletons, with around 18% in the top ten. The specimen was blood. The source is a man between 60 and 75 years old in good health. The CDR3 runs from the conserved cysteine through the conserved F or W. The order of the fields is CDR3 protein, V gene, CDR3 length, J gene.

CASSSGLGNYGYTF	TRBV5-1	14	TRBJ1-2
CASSAQAPEQYF	TRBV11-2	12	TRBJ2-7
CASSLGDRGVNTEAFF	TRBV7-9	16	TRBJ1-1
CASSLGTGGPSTDTQYF	TRBV5-1	17	TRBJ2-3
CASRASRFGGGGSGQETQYF	TRBV5-1	20	TRBJ2-5
CASRTPRGVETQYF	TRBV6-2/TRBV6-3	14	-
CASSQDPGSSYNEQFF	TRBV14	16	TRBJ2-1
CASSNTGLTDTQYF	TRBV5-1	14	TRBJ2-3
CASSELSPGQGARNSPLHF	TRBV25-1	19	TRBJ1-6
CASSLGDPSNTEAFF	TRBV5-1	15	TRBJ1-1
CASRGQHYSNQPQHF	TRBV28	15	TRBJ1-5
CASSKPGQRTYEQYF	TRBV28	15	-
CASSFYGTESPLHF	TRBV7-9	14	TRBJ1-6
CASSPKTVYADTQYF	TRBV7-9	15	TRBJ2-3
CASKQGATKNIQYF	TRBV6-2/TRBV6-3	14	TRBJ2-4
CASSLVGETNSPLHF	TRBV7-2	15	TRBJ1-6
CASSLGGPADPPYEQYF	TRBV5-1	17	TRBJ2-7
CASSVGGSGGFYEQYF	TRBV9	16	-
CSASMGTTGVGSPLHF	TRBV20-1	16	TRBJ1-6
CASSALPRGTQYF	TRBV5-6	13	TRBJ2-5
CATSRQKTGSTDTQYF	TRBV15	16	TRBJ2-3
CASSLLHPSYEQYF	TRBV7-8	14	TRBJ2-7
CASSPRASGAYEQYF	TRBV18	15	TRBJ2-7
CASSHVVERYNEQYF	TRBV14	15	-
CSVVWGSTDTQYF	TRBV29-1	13	TRBJ2-3
CASSYFSAGYEQYF	TRBV6-2/TRBV6-3	14	TRBJ2-7
CASSPGGPRDAQYF	TRBV7-2	14	TRBJ2-3
CASSATGKGNQPQHF	TRBV12-3/TRBV12-4	15	TRBJ1-5
CASSRVGATPGANVLTF	TRBV27	17	TRBJ2-6
CASSLTNLGGNEQFF	TRBV4-3	15	TRBJ2-1
CASSEGYTNNEQFF	TRBV2	14	TRBJ2-1